Listed below are T cell receptor beta chains from one sample, sequenced in a study of blood T cell repertoires in COVID-19. TCRdb keeps only in-frame clones here, not all; method: immunoSEQ multiplex PCR. The top ten clones hold about 15% of a sample with over 200,000 clones, around 80% of them seen once. Material: PBMCs or T cells enriched from blood (not recorded which). The receptors come from a man aged 40-49 years who had recovered from COVID-19. Each CDR3 is given with its conserved first and last residue. Each record gives: clone size, V gene, J gene, D gene, CDR3 protein, CDR3 DNA. A D gene is named only where the DNA matches it firmly. Only some rows state a clone size, as once, few, many or a class for expanded clones.

size: NA; V: TRBV18; J: TRBJ1-6; D: NA; CDR3: CASSPTGPPSPLHF; DNA: TGTGCCAGCTCACCCACAGGGCCGCCATCACCCCTCCACTTT
size: NA; V: TRBV4-1; J: TRBJ2-2; D: TRBD2; CDR3: CASSRRASGGKYLGELFF; DNA: TGCGCCAGCAGCCGTAGGGCTAGCGGGGGCAAATATCTCGGGGAGCTGTTTTTT
size: NA; V: TRBV5-5; J: TRBJ1-2; D: NA; CDR3: CASSLDPGGYGYTF; DNA: TGTGCCAGCAGCTTGGACCCGGGGGGCTATGGCTACACCTTC
size: NA; V: TRBV5-1; J: TRBJ1-2; D: TRBD1; CDR3: CASSLRGTGSGYTF; DNA: TGCGCCAGCAGCTTGCGTGGGACAGGGAGTGGCTACACCTTC
size: NA; V: TRBV27; J: TRBJ2-1; D: NA; CDR3: CASSPIGQPYNEQFF; DNA: TGTGCCAGCAGTCCGATTGGACAGCCTTACAATGAGCAGTTCTTC
size: NA; V: TRBV5-1; J: TRBJ2-3; D: NA; CDR3: CASSRIQGPTDTQYF; DNA: TGCGCCAGCAGCCGGATACAGGGACCCACAGATACGCAGTATTTT
size: NA; V: TRBV6-4; J: TRBJ2-7; D: TRBD2; CDR3: CASTELAGGTSSYEQYF; DNA: TGTGCCAGCACCGAACTAGCGGGGGGTACAAGCTCCTACGAGCAGTACTTC
size: NA; V: TRBV24-1; J: TRBJ1-3; D: NA; CDR3: CATRGGSGNTIYF; DNA: TGTGCCACCAGGGGGGGCTCTGGAAACACCATATATTTT
size: NA; V: TRBV29-1; J: TRBJ2-5; D: TRBD1; CDR3: CSVGGTGDPETQYF; DNA: TGCAGCGTTGGCGGGACAGGGGATCCGGAGACCCAGTACTTC
size: NA; V: TRBV7-9; J: TRBJ1-1; D: TRBD1; CDR3: CASSLAGQGGTEAFF; DNA: TGTGCCAGCAGCTTAGCAGGGCAGGGGGGCACTGAAGCTTTCTTT
size: few; V: TRBV7-9; J: TRBJ1-1; D: NA; CDR3: CASNQLTGYTEAFF; DNA: TGTGCCAGCAACCAACTAACAGGCTACACTGAAGCTTTCTTT
size: NA; V: TRBV5-4; J: TRBJ1-6; D: TRBD1; CDR3: CASSSGQGGDSPLHF; DNA: TGTGCCAGCAGCTCAGGACAGGGGGGTGACTCACCCCTCCACTTT
size: NA; V: TRBV2; J: TRBJ2-7; D: NA; CDR3: CASSAGDWGYEQYF; DNA: TGTGCCAGCAGTGCAGGGGATTGGGGCTACGAGCAGTACTTC
size: NA; V: TRBV21-1; J: TRBJ1-1; D: NA; CDR3: CASSIKRGVTGIMNTEAFF; DNA: TGTGCCAGCAGCATAAAGAGGGGAGTGACAGGGATTATGAACACTGAAGCTTTCTTT
size: NA; V: TRBV9; J: TRBJ1-1; D: NA; CDR3: CASSAPGVGEAFF; DNA: TGTGCCAGCAGCGCTCCCGGAGTCGGTGAAGCTTTCTTT
size: NA; V: TRBV28; J: TRBJ2-1; D: TRBD2; CDR3: CASRGGQKYNEQFF; DNA: TGTGCCAGCCGGGGGGGGCAGAAATACAATGAGCAGTTCTTC
size: NA; V: TRBV11-2; J: TRBJ2-5; D: NA; CDR3: CASSIRRSNRETQYF; DNA: TGTGCCAGCAGCATTAGGCGGTCCAACAGGGAGACCCAGTACTTC
size: NA; V: TRBV2; J: TRBJ1-2; D: TRBD1; CDR3: CASSESGTVYGYTF; DNA: TGTGCCAGCAGTGAGTCCGGGACAGTCTATGGCTACACCTTC
size: NA; V: TRBV7-5; J: TRBJ1-6; D: NA; CDR3: CVRSGGDRGTVTSISSYNSPLHF; DNA: TGTGTCAGAAGCGGGGGGGACAGGGGAACGGTTACCTCCATAAGCTCCTATAATTCACCCCTCCACTTT
size: once; V: TRBV29-1; J: TRBJ1-2; D: TRBD1; CDR3: CSVLPGGRGYTF; DNA: TGCAGCGTTCTCCCAGGGGGCCGGGGCTACACCTTC
size: NA; V: TRBV7-9; J: TRBJ1-1; D: NA; CDR3: CASSLGTDNTEAFF; DNA: TGTGCCAGCAGCTTAGGGACAGATAACACTGAAGCTTTCTTT
size: few; V: TRBV2; J: TRBJ1-4; D: NA; CDR3: CASKWGSFTNEKLFF; DNA: TGTGCCAGCAAGTGGGGCTCCTTCACTAATGAAAAACTGTTTTTT
size: NA; V: TRBV18; J: TRBJ2-1; D: NA; CDR3: CASSRSGTPYNEQFF; DNA: TGTGCCAGCTCACGCTCCGGGACACCCTACAATGAGCAGTTCTTC
size: NA; V: TRBV12-3/TRBV12-4; J: TRBJ1-3; D: NA; CDR3: CASGVPGNTIYF; DNA: TGTGCCAGCGGAGTCCCTGGAAACACCATATATTTT
size: NA; V: TRBV7-2; J: TRBJ1-6; D: NA; CDR3: CASRKTVFVDSPLHF; DNA: TGTGCCAGCAGAAAAACGGTGTTCGTTGATTCACCCCTCCACTTT
size: NA; V: TRBV6-2/TRBV6-3; J: TRBJ2-3; D: NA; CDR3: CASSYHGDTQYF; DNA: TGTGCCAGCAGTTACCACGGGGATACGCAGTATTTT
size: NA; V: TRBV15; J: TRBJ2-3; D: NA; CDR3: CATSRDRDTQYF; DNA: TGTGCCACCAGCAGAGATCGTGATACGCAGTATTTT
size: NA; V: TRBV5-4; J: TRBJ2-3; D: TRBD2; CDR3: CASSHGLAGTTDTQYF; DNA: TGTGCCAGCAGCCATGGACTAGCGGGGACCACAGATACGCAGTATTTT
size: NA; V: TRBV5-1; J: TRBJ2-3; D: TRBD2; CDR3: CASGLAGDSDTQYF; DNA: TGCGCCAGCGGACTAGCGGGAGACTCAGATACGCAGTATTTT
size: NA; V: TRBV2; J: TRBJ1-2; D: NA; CDR3: CASTRVPLDGYTF; DNA: TGTGCCAGCACTCGGGTCCCCCTAGATGGCTACACCTTC
size: NA; V: TRBV27; J: TRBJ2-1; D: NA; CDR3: CASSPPRTVGYNEQFF; DNA: TGTGCCAGCAGCCCCCCCCGGACAGTGGGCTACAATGAGCAGTTCTTC
size: few; V: TRBV5-1; J: TRBJ2-1; D: TRBD2; CDR3: CASSFGLAGGLNNEQFF; DNA: TGCGCCAGCAGCTTTGGACTAGCGGGGGGCCTGAACAATGAGCAGTTCTTC
size: NA; V: TRBV28; J: TRBJ2-1; D: TRBD2; CDR3: CASRESSGSSYNEQFF; DNA: TGTGCCAGCAGGGAATCTAGCGGGAGCTCCTACAATGAGCAGTTCTTC
size: NA; V: TRBV25-1; J: TRBJ2-1; D: NA; CDR3: CASSILLYREQFF; DNA: TGTGCCAGCAGTATCCTACTTTATAGAGAGCAGTTCTTC
size: NA; V: TRBV5-1; J: TRBJ2-2; D: NA; CDR3: CASSRDTNTGELFF; DNA: TGCGCCAGCAGCAGGGACACTAACACCGGGGAGCTGTTTTTT
size: few; V: TRBV28; J: TRBJ1-6; D: NA; CDR3: CASSFSKTGSPLHF; DNA: TGTGCCAGCAGTTTTAGTAAGACCGGGTCACCCCTCCACTTT
size: NA; V: TRBV7-2; J: TRBJ1-3; D: NA; CDR3: CASSLVRVDTIYF; DNA: TGTGCCAGCAGCTTAGTTCGGGTAGACACCATATATTTT
size: NA; V: TRBV7-6; J: TRBJ1-4; D: NA; CDR3: CASSFLQGFNEKLFF; DNA: TGTGCCAGCAGCTTTCTGCAGGGGTTTAATGAAAAACTGTTTTTT
size: NA; V: TRBV6-1; J: TRBJ1-2; D: NA; CDR3: CASSEAAVVSYGYTF; DNA: TGTGCCAGCAGTGAAGCGGCAGTGGTCTCCTATGGCTACACCTTC
size: NA; V: TRBV7-9; J: TRBJ1-4; D: NA; CDR3: CASSLALEKLFF; DNA: TGTGCCAGCAGCCTAGCCCTTGAAAAACTGTTTTTT
size: once; V: TRBV18; J: TRBJ2-4; D: NA; CDR3: CASSPPGGKNIQYF; DNA: TGTGCCAGCTCACCACCGGGGGGAAAAAACATTCAGTACTTC
size: NA; V: TRBV7-3; J: TRBJ2-3; D: TRBD2; CDR3: CASSPPSGGSTDTQYF; DNA: TGTGCCAGCAGCCCACCGAGCGGGGGCAGCACAGATACGCAGTATTTT
size: NA; V: TRBV28; J: TRBJ2-5; D: TRBD2; CDR3: CASISAGSQETQYF; DNA: TGTGCCAGCATCTCAGCGGGGTCCCAAGAGACCCAGTACTTC
size: NA; V: TRBV9; J: TRBJ2-3; D: TRBD2; CDR3: CASSLRSAGDADTQYF; DNA: TGTGCCAGCAGCCTCCGTTCAGCGGGGGACGCAGATACGCAGTATTTT
size: NA; V: TRBV7-9; J: TRBJ1-6; D: TRBD1; CDR3: CAGGQGNSPLHF; DNA: TGTGCCGGGGGACAGGGGAATTCACCCCTCCACTTT
size: NA; V: TRBV27; J: TRBJ2-3; D: TRBD2; CDR3: CASRRERDTQYF; DNA: TGTGCCAGCAGGCGGGAGCGAGATACGCAGTATTTT
size: NA; V: TRBV28; J: TRBJ2-5; D: NA; CDR3: CASSLPRGRQETQYF; DNA: TGTGCCAGCAGTTTACCCCGGGGGAGGCAAGAGACCCAGTACTTC
size: few; V: TRBV3-1/TRBV3-2; J: TRBJ1-2; D: NA; CDR3: CASSPEEVPYGYTF; DNA: TGTGCCAGCAGCCCGGAAGAGGTTCCTTATGGCTACACCTTC